The sequence of this T cell receptor (beta chain) was determined in a study of OX40 agonist ivuxolimab in advanced cancers. The repertoire was sequenced with immunoSEQ multiplex PCR; TCRdb's copy has only in-frame clones and lacks some. The sample has tens of thousands of clones; more than 75% are singletons. V lost 3 bases, J lost 6 bases, and 7 bases lay in between. The germline CDR1 and CDR2 sequences are SGHDT and YYEEEE. This CDR3 contains 12 residues. This specimen was CD4+ or CD8+ T cells sorted from blood, taken in a trial of the OX40 agonist ivuxolimab. The clonotype comes from an adult with an advanced solid tumor such as melanoma, head and neck, liver or kidney cancer. The chain carries TRBV5-6 and TRBJ2-1, with D hard to call. In nucleotides, the CDR3 is TGTGCCAGCAGCTCCCTCCGCAATGAGCAGTTCTTC. Translation: CASSSLRNEQFF. Full variable domain (remainder filled in from reference TRBV5-6 and TRBJ2-1): DAGVTQSPTHLIKTRGQQVTLRCSPKSGHDTVSWYQQALGQGPQFIFQYYEEEERQRGNFPDRFSGHQFPNYSSELNVNALLLGDSALYLCASSSLRNEQFFGPGTRLTVL.